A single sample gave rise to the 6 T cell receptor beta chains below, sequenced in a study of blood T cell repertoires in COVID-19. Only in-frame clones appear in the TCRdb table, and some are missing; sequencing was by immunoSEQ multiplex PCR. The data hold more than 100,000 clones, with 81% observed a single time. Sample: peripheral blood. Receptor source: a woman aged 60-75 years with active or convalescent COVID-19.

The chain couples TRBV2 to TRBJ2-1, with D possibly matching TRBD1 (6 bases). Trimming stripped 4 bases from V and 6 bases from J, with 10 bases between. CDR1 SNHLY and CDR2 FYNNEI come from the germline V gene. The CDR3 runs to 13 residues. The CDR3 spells CASSVDRGNEQFF. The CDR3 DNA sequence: TGTGCCAGCAGTGTGGACAGAGGCAATGAGCAGTTCTTC.

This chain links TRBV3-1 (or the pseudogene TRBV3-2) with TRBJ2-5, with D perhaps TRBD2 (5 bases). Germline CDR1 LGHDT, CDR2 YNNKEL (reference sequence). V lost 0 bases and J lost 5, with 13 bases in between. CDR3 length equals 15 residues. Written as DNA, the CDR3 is TGTGCCAGCAGCCAAGATTGGGCTAGCACTGAGACCCAGTACTTC. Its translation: CASSQDWASTETQYF.

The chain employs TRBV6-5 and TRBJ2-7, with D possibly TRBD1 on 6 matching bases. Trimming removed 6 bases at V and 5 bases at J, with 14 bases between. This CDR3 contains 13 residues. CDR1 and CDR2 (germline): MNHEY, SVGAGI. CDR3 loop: CASSRTGFNEQYV. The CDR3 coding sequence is TGTGCCAGCAGCCGAACAGGGTTTAACGAGCAGTACGTC.

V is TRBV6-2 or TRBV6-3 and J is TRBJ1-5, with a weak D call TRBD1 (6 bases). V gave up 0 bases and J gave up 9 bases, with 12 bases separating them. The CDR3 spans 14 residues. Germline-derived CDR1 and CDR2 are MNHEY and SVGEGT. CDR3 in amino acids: CASSYSGGLMPQHF. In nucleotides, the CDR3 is TGTGCCAGCAGTTACTCAGGGGGATTGATGCCCCAGCATTTT.

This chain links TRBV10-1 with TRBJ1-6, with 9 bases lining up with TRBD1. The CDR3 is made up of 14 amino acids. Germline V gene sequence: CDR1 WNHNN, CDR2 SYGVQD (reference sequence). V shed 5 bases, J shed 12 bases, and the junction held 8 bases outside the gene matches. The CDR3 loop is CASSPPGQGLPLHF. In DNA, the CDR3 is TGCGCCAGCAGTCCTCCCGGACAGGGGTTACCCCTCCACTTT.

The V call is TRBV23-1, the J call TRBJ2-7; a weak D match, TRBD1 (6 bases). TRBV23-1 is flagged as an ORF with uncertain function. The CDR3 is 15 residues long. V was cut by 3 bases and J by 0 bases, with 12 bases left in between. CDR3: CASSQGAGPSYEQYF. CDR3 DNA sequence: TGCGCCAGCAGTCAGGGGGCCGGACCCTCCTACGAGCAGTACTTC.